The clone carrying this T cell receptor beta chain was found a few times. Its antigen is not known. The V gene lost 2 bases and the J gene lost 1 base, with 8 bases spanning the gap. The CDR3 spans 14 residues. Germline loops: CDR1 SGHNT, CDR2 YENEEA. This record comes from a study of cytomegalovirus exposure and HLA in healthy donors. Notes on the study in general: A later analysis linked a missense variant in DCLRE1C to the trimming of TCR beta V and J genes.

With 60 Vbeta and 13 Jbeta primers, the PCR was carried out. In the original analysis: It was a later analysis that counted approximately 81 million unique TCR beta chains, of which roughly 11 million were shared. Using immunoSEQ multiplex PCR, the repertoire was profiled, and TCRdb retains in-frame clones only, with some absent. That table supplies the V and J calls and clone size; D and trimming were determined from the DNA. The top ten clones hold about 1% of a sample with approximately 170,000 clones, about 80% of them seen once. Input material: PBMCs. The rearrangement links TRBV11-3 to TRBJ1-1; D remains unclear. This clonotype originated in a woman aged 35 to 49 in good health and CMV-seronegative. DNA for the CDR3: TGTGCCAGCAGCTTAATCTCCTCGAACACTGAAGCTTTCTTT. This encodes CASSLISSNTEAFF.